Listed here are 29 T cell receptor beta chains from one sample, sequenced in a study of patients and donors after allogeneic stem cell transplantation. In TCRdb, the RT-PCR reads were re-called with MiXCR into one record per CDR3 protein. The sample contains about a million distinct CDR3 sequences, 15% to 20% of which appear only once. Sequencing was carried out using blood, either unsorted or a sorted T cell fraction (not recorded which). These receptors all come from a human donor who was either an allogeneic HSCT recipient or a stem cell or donor lymphocyte infusion donor (not recorded which). It is not recorded whose cells these are; they may come from a transplant donor.

The V and J genes are TRBV30 and TRBJ2-5; maybe TRBD1 (5 bases). The CDR3 is made up of 13 amino acids. Deletions cut 5 bases from V and 2 bases from J, with 12 bases between. Per germline, CDR1 GTSNPN and CDR2 SVGIG (reference sequence). CDR3 amino acids: CAWERQLQETQYF. The CDR3 DNA reads TGTGCCTGGGAACGACAGCTACAAGAGACCCAGTACTTC.

J is TRBJ1-2 and V is TRBV2, with D hard to call. CDR1 is SNHLY, CDR2 FYNNEI, per germline. Trimming cost V 7 bases and J 1 base, with 4 bases left between them. The CDR3 covers 11 residues. The CDR3 loop is CASKINYGYTF. The CDR3 nucleotides read TGTGCCAGCAAAATTAACTATGGCTACACCTTC. Full variable domain (remainder filled in from reference TRBV2 and TRBJ1-2): EPEVTQTPSHQVTQMGQEVILRCVPISNHLYFYWYRQILGQKVEFLVSFYNNEISEKSEIFDDQFSVERPDGSNFTLKIRSTKLEDSAMYFCASKINYGYTFGSGTRLTVV.

V is TRBV25-1 and J is TRBJ2-5; 12 nucleotides agree with TRBD2. CDR3 length: 17 amino acids. Trimming at V came to 6 bases and at J to 1 base, leaving 9 bases not matched to a gene. The germline V gene has CDR1 MGHDK and CDR2 SYGVNS. CDR3 sequence (DNA): TGTGCCAGCAGGAGGGGAACTAGCGGGGGGTCCCAAGAGACCCAGTACTTC. It translates to CASRRGTSGGSQETQYF.

This clonotype was found many times. This chain's CDR3 is CASSPPFRGAYGYTF. The CDR3, as DNA: TGTGCCAGCAGCCCCCCCTTTCGGGGGGCCTATGGCTACACCTTC. The chain employs TRBV12-3 or TRBV12-4 and TRBJ1-2, with D perhaps TRBD1 (6 bases). V lost 6 bases, J lost 4 bases, and 18 bases lay in between. This CDR3 spans 15 amino acids.

This clonotype was observed a handful of times. The chain employs TRBV6-5 and TRBJ1-6, with 7 positions matching TRBD1. Germline V lookup: CDR1 MNHEY, CDR2 SVGAGI. Germline trimming cut 0 bases from V and 10 bases from J; bases unmatched to any gene: 6. This CDR3 has 15 residues. Here the CDR3 reads CASSYSRDRTSPLHF. DNA of the CDR3: TGTGCCAGCAGTTACTCGAGGGACAGAACATCACCCCTCCACTTT.

The chain has TRBV20-1 and TRBJ1-1; 8 bases map to TRBD1. Losses at the gene ends were 6 bases for V and 3 bases for J; bases not matched to a gene: 9. CDR3 length equals 14 residues. Germline V CDR1 and CDR2: DFQATT, SNEGSKA (reference sequence). The CDR3 sequence: CSAQRTGRDTEAFF. CDR3 DNA sequence: TGCAGTGCGCAGAGGACAGGGCGGGACACTGAAGCTTTCTTT.

Note on this clonotype: Germline and junction disagree at one end, which may indicate a read error. V usage is TRBV7-7 and J usage is TRBJ2-1, with D maybe TRBD1 (6 bases). Germline lookup yields CDR1 SSHAT and CDR2 FNYEAQ (reference sequence). This CDR3 has 16 amino acids. CDR3 nucleotides: TGTGCTAGCAGCTTAGCGTGGACAGAGCCTTACAATGAGCAGTTCTTC. The encoded protein is CASSLAWTEPYNEQFF.

This rearrangement joins TRBV19 to TRBJ2-1; 14 bases are a match to TRBD2. Germline V lookup: CDR1 LNHDA, CDR2 SQIVND (reference sequence). J gave up 9 bases and V 10 bases, and 11 bases lay outside the gene matches. The CDR3 sequence is 15 residues long. In DNA form, the CDR3 reads TGTGCCACGGGACTAGCGGGAGAAGTGGGTGGTGAGCAGTTCTTC. It yields the protein CATGLAGEVGGEQFF. Full variable domain (outside the CDR3, taken from reference TRBV19 and TRBJ2-1): DGGITQSPKYLFRKEGQNVTLSCEQNLNHDAMYWYRQDPGQGLRLIYYSQIVNDFQKGDIAEGYSVSREKKESFPLTVTSAQKNPTAFYLCATGLAGEVGGEQFFGPGTRLTVL.

Turning to this clonotype: This CDR3 is missing its conserved last phenylalanine or tryptophan, likely due to a read error. Here the CDR3 reads CASSYGQPNTEAFI. Here the CDR3 DNA reads TGCGCCAGCAGCTATGGACAGCCGAACACTGAAGCTTTCATT. The J gene is TRBJ1-1, the V gene TRBV5-1, with D perhaps TRBD1 (6 bases). This CDR3 has 14 residues. V lost 3 bases to trimming and J lost 1 base, with 10 bases between them. Germline V gene data show CDR1 as SGHRS and CDR2 as YFSETQ.

The chain joins TRBV9 to TRBJ2-5; perhaps TRBD2 as D (6 bases). CDR3 length: 16 amino acids. Germline V gives CDR1 SGDLS, CDR2 YYNGEE. V lost 4 bases, J lost 7 bases, and 23 bases lay in between. The CDR3 spells CASSTSTGSLGGTQYF. CDR3 DNA sequence: TGTGCCAGCAGCACCTCCACCGGTAGCCTCGGGGGGACCCAGTACTTC. Looking up the rest from reference TRBV9 and TRBJ2-5 gives the full variable domain: DSGVTQTPKHLITATGQRVTLRCSPRSGDLSVYWYQQSLDQGLQFLIQYYNGEERAKGNILERFSAQQFPDLHSELNLSSLELGDSALYFCASSTSTGSLGGTQYFGPGTRLLVL.

In this sample, this clonotype turned up a few times. This chain links TRBV20-1 with TRBJ2-7; D may be TRBD2 (6 bases). Trimming left V 3 bases short and J 4 bases short, with 19 bases between. CDR3 length: 15 amino acids. Germline CDR1 and CDR2: DFQATT and SNEGSKA (reference sequence). The CDR3 protein is CSARGLGGSRYEQYF. The CDR3 nucleotides read TGCAGTGCTAGGGGCCTGGGGGGTTCCAGGTACGAGCAGTACTTC.

A few counts support this clonotype. V usage is TRBV7-3 and J usage is TRBJ2-5, with 9 nucleotides matching TRBD1. The CDR3 extends over 13 amino acids. V lost 8 bases to trimming and J lost 4 bases; unmatched junction nucleotides: 5. CDR1 is SGHTA, CDR2 FQGTGA, per germline. The CDR3 nucleotides are TGTGCCAGCTGTCGACAGGGGGGAGAGACCCAGTACTTC. It is translated as CASCRQGGETQYF.

V is TRBV20-1 and J is TRBJ2-7; 7 bases are a match to TRBD1. CDR1 DFQATT and CDR2 SNEGSKA come from the germline V gene (reference sequence). This CDR3 spans 16 amino acids. Trimming cost V 5 bases and J 0 bases; bases outside gene matches: 13. The CDR3 region is CSARNRPGTDSYEQYF. DNA of the CDR3: TGCAGTGCTCGGAACAGACCCGGGACAGACTCCTACGAGCAGTACTTC.

Only a few counts were recorded for this clonotype. The chain has TRBV4-2 and TRBJ2-7; 7 positions match TRBD2. V dropped 0 bases and J dropped 0; count of bases not matched to a gene: 2. The germline CDR1 and CDR2 sequences are LGHNA and YNFKEQ. The CDR3 is 15 amino acids. CDR3 in DNA: TGTGCCAGCAGCCAAGAGCGGGGGAACTCCTACGAGCAGTACTTC. This codes for CASSQERGNSYEQYF.

This clonotype has just a few counts. V gene TRBV29-1 combines with J gene TRBJ2-3; TRBD1 is a possible D gene (6 bases). V lost 6 bases and J lost 2, with 9 bases in between. In germline, CDR1 is SQVTM, CDR2 ANQGSEA. This CDR3 contains 12 residues. CDR3 nucleotide sequence: TGCAGCGTGACAGGCGACACAGATACGCAGTATTTT. As protein: CSVTGDTDTQYF.

This clonotype has just a few counts. V usage is TRBV12-3 or TRBV12-4 and J usage is TRBJ2-5; D is unclear. V was cut by 8 bases and J by 4 bases, with 8 bases left in between. CDR3 length equals 11 residues. DNA for the CDR3: TGTGCCAGCGGCCCTGGAGAGACCCAGTACTTC. It translates to CASGPGETQYF.

The CDR3 reads CSAQVREYGYTF. The CDR3 DNA sequence: TGCAGCGCCCAAGTTCGGGAGTATGGCTACACCTTC. This chain links TRBV29-1 with TRBJ1-2; no clear D. Deletions cut 7 bases from V and 5 bases from J, with 14 bases between. In germline, CDR1 is SQVTM, CDR2 ANQGSEA. This CDR3 contains 12 residues. Filled out from reference TRBV29-1 and TRBJ1-2, the complete variable domain reads SAVISQKPSRDICQRGTSLTIQCQVDSQVTMMFWYRQQPGQSLTLIATANQGSEATYESGFVIDKFPISRPNLTFSTLTVSNMSPEDSSIYLCSAQVREYGYTFGSGTRLTVV.

This clonotype has only a few counts. CDR3 bases: TGCAGTGCCCGACGTGGCTTGGCCAAAAACATTCAGTACTTC. Translated: CSARRGLAKNIQYF. The gene calls are TRBV20-1 and TRBJ2-4; D remains unclear. V lost 6 bases and J 1 base, leaving 13 bases between the germline ends. Germline lookup yields CDR1 DFQATT and CDR2 SNEGSKA (reference sequence). The length of the CDR3 is 14 residues.

This clonotype was recorded a few times. This chain joins TRBV20-1 and TRBJ1-2, with 8 positions matching TRBD1. CDR3 length: 16 amino acids. Germline CDR1 is DFQATT and CDR2 is SNEGSKA (reference sequence). The V gene end was trimmed by 0 bases and the J gene end by 7 bases; junction bases not matched to a gene: 13. CDR3 loop: CSARDWAIDRGGGYTF. CDR3 bases: TGCAGTGCTAGAGATTGGGCCATCGACAGGGGTGGTGGCTACACCTTC.

A few counts support this clonotype. The gene calls are TRBV12-3 or TRBV12-4 and TRBJ2-2; 7 bases line up with TRBD2. The CDR3 contains 16 residues. Trimming at V came to 7 bases and at J to 4 bases, leaving 12 bases not matched to a gene. The CDR3 is CASTNQGAGVTGELFF. The DNA for the CDR3 is TGTGCCAGCACGAACCAAGGGGCGGGGGTCACCGGGGAGCTGTTTTTT.

The chain uses TRBV10-3 and TRBJ2-3; 10 nucleotides align to TRBD2. With 3 bases clipped from V and 9 bases from J, the junction kept 6 bases outside the gene matches. CDR3 length: 14 amino acids. Germline V gives CDR1 ENHRY, CDR2 SYGVKD. The CDR3 nucleotides read TGTGCCATCAGTGATTCTAGCGGGAGTCACACGCAGTATTTT. It yields the protein CAISDSSGSHTQYF.

This clonotype was observed a handful of times. The chain has TRBV3-1 and TRBJ2-1, with unresolved D. CDR3 size: 16 residues. Germline-derived CDR1 and CDR2 are LGHDT and YNNKEL (reference sequence). The V and J ends lost 3 bases and 0 bases respectively, with 12 bases between them. CDR3: CASSHINSNSYNEQFF. In DNA, the CDR3 is TGTGCCAGCAGCCATATAAACTCTAACTCCTACAATGAGCAGTTCTTC.

The table lists this clonotype with a few counts. This chain links TRBV29-1 with TRBJ1-1, with D possibly TRBD1 on 6 matching bases. From germline, CDR1 is SQVTM and CDR2 ANQGSEA. The CDR3 is 11 residues long. The CDR3 is CNVDRRTEAFF. In DNA, the CDR3 is TGCAACGTGGACAGAAGGACTGAAGCTTTCTTT.

This clonotype was detected many times. The chain carries TRBV20-1 and TRBJ2-7; D may be TRBD1 (6 bases). In germline, CDR1 is DFQATT, CDR2 SNEGSKA (reference sequence). Trimming pared 7 bases from V and 7 bases from J, leaving 23 bases between. The CDR3 is 14 residues long. CDR3 sequence reads: CSVAPPQGLREQYF. Here the CDR3 DNA reads TGCAGTGTCGCCCCCCCACAGGGTCTAAGGGAGCAGTACTTC.

This clonotype was observed a few times. This chain joins TRBV7-6 and TRBJ2-2; D possibly corresponds to TRBD2 (6 bases). V was pared by 2 bases and J by 4 bases, with 14 bases between. Germline values: CDR1 SGHVS, CDR2 FNYEAQ. The CDR3 loop spans 16 amino acids. The CDR3 reads CASSLSWGGGTGELFF. CDR3 DNA: TGTGCCAGCAGCTTATCTTGGGGAGGTGGCACCGGGGAGCTGTTTTTT. The full variable domain, in which reference TRBV7-6 and TRBJ2-2 provide the parts outside the CDR3, is GAGVSQSPRYKVTKRGQDVALRCDPISGHVSLYWYRQALGQGPEFLTYFNYEAQQDKSGLPNDRFSAERPEGSISTLTIQRTEQRDSAMYRCASSLSWGGGTGELFFGEGSRLTVL.

The chain is built from TRBV20-1 and TRBJ2-7; D unclear. The ends were cut back, 4 bases at V and 0 bases at J, with 16 bases in the middle. The germline gives CDR1 DFQATT, CDR2 SNEGSKA (reference sequence). This CDR3 is built from 15 residues. The CDR3 bases are TGCAGTGCTAACCCAATTAATGGGATCTCCTACGAGCAGTACTTC. Its protein is CSANPINGISYEQYF.

This rearrangement joins TRBV4-3 to TRBJ2-1, with unresolved D. Germline CDR1 is LGHNA and CDR2 is YSLEER. V lost 4 bases to trimming and J lost 3 bases, with 10 bases between them. The CDR3 is 14 amino acids. The CDR3 DNA reads TGCGCCAGCAGCCCCCAGGTACACTACAATGAGCAGTTCTTC. Encoded protein: CASSPQVHYNEQFF.

Remarks on this clonotype: Germline is not matched at one junction end, which may reflect a read error. The chain carries TRBV7-7 and TRBJ2-2; D perhaps matches TRBD1 (5 bases). CDR3 length: 17 amino acids. Germline V lookup: CDR1 SSHAT, CDR2 FNYEAQ (reference sequence). The CDR3 loop is CASSYRTSWGDTGELFF. As DNA, the CDR3 is TGTGCTAGCAGCTACAGAACGAGTTGGGGCGACACCGGGGAGCTGTTTTTT.

This clonotype was seen a handful of times. This sequence joins TRBV9 and TRBJ1-6, with no clear D. This CDR3 contains 19 residues. Trimming took off 0 bases at V and 2 bases at J, with 18 bases between the two ends. Germline V gene lookup returns CDR1 SGDLS and CDR2 YYNGEE. The CDR3 sequence is CASSVVAGRKVPYNSPLHF. CDR3 nucleotide sequence: TGTGCCAGCAGCGTAGTAGCCGGGAGGAAGGTCCCCTATAATTCACCCCTCCACTTT.